The 19 T cell receptor beta chains in this list originate from one sample, sequenced in a study of T cells in Graves' hyperthyroidism and ophthalmopathy. Amplification targeted TCR beta CDR3 regions from RNA transcripts. A first-round RT-PCR of the TCR CDR3 used the HTBI primer set. TCRdb re-analysed the multiplex PCR reads in MiXCR, keeping a single row per CDR3 protein. The sample includes about 570,000 distinct CDR3 sequences, about 15% of them seen just once. The material sequenced was blood. These receptors were taken from a middle-aged woman with Graves' hyperthyroidism.

The chain links TRBV6-2 or TRBV6-3 to TRBJ2-7; D uncertain. V dropped 6 bases and J dropped 3 bases, with 21 bases sitting between them. Looked up from germline, CDR1 is MNHEY and CDR2 is SVGEGT. The CDR3 totals 16 residues. The CDR3 loop reads CASRPPVAVSGYEQYF. In DNA, the CDR3 is TGTGCCAGCAGACCCCCCGTGGCGGTTTCAGGCTACGAGCAGTACTTC.

This clonotype was recorded many times. V and J are TRBV28 and TRBJ2-1; TRBD2 matches 11 bases. Germline loops: CDR1 MDHEN, CDR2 SYDVKM. The CDR3 has 20 amino acids. Germline trimming cut 7 bases from V and 0 bases from J; bases unmatched to any gene: 17. The CDR3 sequence is CASISGGGLAAMSSYNEQFF. The CDR3 DNA follows: TGTGCCAGCATCTCAGGTGGGGGACTAGCGGCCATGAGCTCCTACAATGAGCAGTTCTTC.

The chain uses TRBV20-1 and TRBJ2-5; TRBD1 matches 8 bases. In germline, CDR1 is DFQATT, CDR2 SNEGSKA (reference sequence). The CDR3 spans 14 residues. V trimming: 8 bases; J trimming: 2 bases; junction bases outside the gene matches: 10. In DNA form, the CDR3 reads TGCAGTTCTCACCAACAGGGGGGACAAGAGACCCAGTACTTC. It is translated as CSSHQQGGQETQYF.

This clonotype was seen many times. For the CDR3, the DNA is TGCAGTGCTAGAGTTAGCGGGAAAGCCTACAATGAGCAGTTCTTC. Its translation: CSARVSGKAYNEQFF. V usage is TRBV20-1 and J usage is TRBJ2-1; TRBD2 matches 8 bases. The germline CDR1 and CDR2 sequences are DFQATT and SNEGSKA (reference sequence). Trimming removed 1 base from V and 2 bases from J; junction bases left unmatched: 4. The CDR3 spans 15 residues.

This clonotype was observed a handful of times. The chain recombines TRBV12-3 or TRBV12-4 with TRBJ1-3; no definite D call. The germline V and J ends were trimmed by 8 bases and 4 bases, with 21 bases remaining between them. The CDR3 runs to 16 residues. The CDR3 DNA reads as TGTGCCAGCTCCCACCCGACTGGCACGGGGGGAAACACCATATATTTT. This translates into CASSHPTGTGGNTIYF.

With respect to this clonotype: A clone one base away is much larger, so this may be a read error. The chain combines TRBV3-1 with TRBJ2-1; no definite D call. Trimming left V 2 bases short and J 9 bases short, with 14 bases between. Germline V gene sequence: CDR1 LGHDT, CDR2 YNNKEL (reference sequence). The CDR3 contains 14 residues. CDR3 residues: CASSQSRGRREQFF. The CDR3 nucleotides are TGTGCCAGCAGCCAATCCCGAGGACGTCGTGAGCAGTTCTTC.

This clonotype was seen more than once but under ten times. The V call is TRBV20-1, the J call TRBJ1-2; D is ambiguous. Trimming stripped 3 bases from V and 5 bases from J, with 16 bases between. The CDR3 has 14 residues. Germline V CDR1 and CDR2: DFQATT, SNEGSKA (reference sequence). The CDR3 DNA follows: TGCAGTGCTAGCGTCACTACAGAATCTTATGGCTACACCTTC. It encodes CSASVTTESYGYTF.

This clonotype was detected many times. The rearrangement joins TRBV28 to TRBJ2-7; D possibly matches TRBD1 or TRBD2 (6 bases each). The CDR3 length is 14 residues. From germline, CDR1 is MDHEN and CDR2 SYDVKM. V was cut by 5 bases and J by 2 bases, with 13 bases left in between. The CDR3 spells CASSEQGLPYEQYF. The CDR3 DNA is TGTGCCAGCAGTGAACAGGGACTCCCCTACGAGCAGTACTTC.

This clonotype occurred a few times. The chain couples TRBV7-2 to TRBJ2-7; the D gene is possibly TRBD2 (6 bases). There are 15 residues in the CDR3. CDR1 is SGHTA, CDR2 FQGNSA, per germline. V lost 5 bases and J lost 2, with 16 bases in between. This CDR3 is CASSDAGGTPYEQYF. The CDR3 DNA reads as TGTGCCAGCAGCGATGCCGGGGGTACTCCCTACGAGCAGTACTTC.

This clonotype was counted at least ten times. The rearrangement joins TRBV19 to TRBJ2-5; possible D gene TRBD1, 5 bases. V dropped 3 bases and J dropped 3 bases, with 11 bases sitting between them. Germline V gene sequence: CDR1 LNHDA, CDR2 SQIVND (reference sequence). This CDR3 has 14 amino acids. The CDR3 DNA follows: TGTGCCAGTAGTATTAGCAGGGTGGAAGAGACCCAGTACTTC. Residues: CASSISRVEETQYF.

This clonotype has at least ten counts. This chain uses TRBV5-1 with TRBJ2-7; 9 positions agree with TRBD1. J lost 3 bases, V lost 4 bases, and 8 bases had no gene match. This CDR3 is built from 15 residues. In germline, CDR1 is SGHRS, CDR2 YFSETQ. The CDR3 here is CASSRTGATDYEQYF. Written as DNA, the CDR3 is TGCGCCAGCAGCCGGACAGGGGCTACCGACTACGAGCAGTACTTC.

Points on this clonotype: Since a much larger clone is just one base distant, this may be a read error. CDR3 DNA sequence: TGTGCCAGCAGCCAAGAGAGTAGGGGTGGAAAGGATGAAGCTTTCTTT. It specifies CASSQESRGGKDEAFF. The V call is TRBV14, the J call TRBJ1-1; the D gene is possibly TRBD1 (5 bases). There are 16 residues in the CDR3. Germline V gene data show CDR1 as SGHDN and CDR2 as FVKESK. Trimming removed 0 bases at V and 7 bases at J, with 18 bases between.

The sample holds a few counts of this clonotype. The V gene is TRBV7-9, the J gene TRBJ2-5, with 9 bases identical to TRBD2. Germline CDR1 and CDR2: SEHNR and FQNEAQ (reference sequence). V gave up 0 bases and J gave up 2 bases; unmatched junction bases: 7. The CDR3 contains 17 residues. Here the CDR3 reads CASSLAGVAGDQETQYF. Here the CDR3 DNA reads TGTGCCAGCAGCTTAGCAGGGGTAGCGGGAGATCAAGAGACCCAGTACTTC.

This clonotype was seen many times. J is TRBJ2-7 and V is TRBV5-6, with a weak D call TRBD2 (5 bases). Germline V gives CDR1 SGHDT, CDR2 YYEEEE. Trimming stripped 1 base from V and 4 bases from J, with 9 bases between. The length of the CDR3 is 13 residues. CDR3 bases: TGTGCCAGCAGCTTGCTACTAGGGTACGAGCAGTACTTC. It codes for CASSLLLGYEQYF. The complete variable domain, with remaining parts taken from reference TRBV5-6 and TRBJ2-7, reads DAGVTQSPTHLIKTRGQQVTLRCSPKSGHDTVSWYQQALGQGPQFIFQYYEEEERQRGNFPDRFSGHQFPNYSSELNVNALLLGDSALYLCASSLLLGYEQYFGPGTRLTVT.

In this sample, this clonotype turned up many times. The genes are TRBV7-9 and TRBJ1-2; no definite D call. CDR3 length: 12 amino acids. Trimming took off 3 bases at V and 7 bases at J, with 9 bases between the two ends. Germline CDR1 reads SEHNR; CDR2 reads FQNEAQ (reference sequence). CDR3 amino acids: CASSLEGFGYTF. CDR3 in DNA: TGTGCCAGCAGCTTGGAAGGGTTTGGCTACACCTTC. Complete variable domain (other parts from reference TRBV7-9 and TRBJ1-2): DTGVSQNPRHKITKRGQNVTFRCDPISEHNRLYWYRQTLGQGPEFLTYFQNEAQLEKSRLLSDRFSAERPKGSFSTLEIQRTEQGDSAMYLCASSLEGFGYTFGSGTRLTVV.

This clonotype was observed a handful of times. The rearrangement joins TRBV29-1 to TRBJ2-2; D ambiguous. Germline-derived CDR1 and CDR2 are SQVTM and ANQGSEA. The V end lost 8 bases, the J end lost 1 base, and 11 bases lay between the germline ends. The CDR3 loop spans 13 amino acids. Here the CDR3 DNA reads TGCAGCCTTAGGGCAGGGAACACCGGGGAGCTGTTTTTT. Translating gives CSLRAGNTGELFF.

This rearrangement joins TRBV19 to TRBJ1-2; 7 nucleotides match TRBD1. CDR3 size: 13 residues. Looked up from germline, CDR1 is LNHDA and CDR2 is SQIVND (reference sequence). J was trimmed by 8 bases and V by 5 bases; bases with no gene match: 8. Here the CDR3 reads CASSQQGLGGYTF. The CDR3 nucleotides read TGTGCCAGTAGTCAACAGGGGTTAGGAGGCTACACCTTC. Drawing the rest from reference TRBV19 and TRBJ1-2, the complete variable domain is DGGITQSPKYLFRKEGQNVTLSCEQNLNHDAMYWYRQDPGQGLRLIYYSQIVNDFQKGDIAEGYSVSREKKESFPLTVTSAQKNPTAFYLCASSQQGLGGYTFGSGTRLTVV.

The CDR3 region has the DNA TGTGCCAGCTGGGGAGGGAGGACTGAAGCTTTCTTT. Its protein is CASWGGRTEAFF. The V call is TRBV12-3 or TRBV12-4, the J call TRBJ1-1; D remains unclear. There are 12 residues in the CDR3. V lost 8 bases, J lost 5 bases, and 12 bases lay in between.

This clonotype was detected many times. This chain uses TRBV2 with TRBJ2-7; 9 nucleotides agree with TRBD1. V lost 5 bases, J lost 3 bases, and 5 bases stayed unmatched. This CDR3 has 14 residues. Germline lookup yields CDR1 SNHLY and CDR2 FYNNEI. CDR3 nucleotide sequence: TGTGCCAGCAGTTGGACAGGGGATATCTACGAGCAGTACTTC. Its protein is CASSWTGDIYEQYF.